This paragraph covers one TCR beta chain sequence. V dropped 2 bases and J dropped 3; count of bases not matched to a gene: 0. The CDR3 loop spans 13 amino acids. Germline V gene lookup returns CDR1 MRHNA and CDR2 SNTAGT. This entry comes from a study of blood T cell repertoires in COVID-19. Overall study context: T cells, B-cell-depleted T cells, or PBMCs supplied cDNA or gDNA.

Cohort placement rested on clinical history that participants reported themselves. Study processing details: Cell counts per sample came from amplifying reference gene primers. Clones were sequenced by immunoSEQ multiplex PCR, and TCRdb holds only the in-frame ones, with some missing. For V, J and clone size, that table is used; D and trimming come from the DNA. The sample contains approximately 350,000 clones, 85% to 90% of which appear only once. Sequenced material: PBMCs or T cells enriched from blood (not recorded which). The V call is TRBV6-4, the J call TRBJ2-7, with TRBD1 identical over 8 bases. The receptor's source is a man in his late teens or twenties who had recovered from COVID-19. The CDR3: CASSDDRGYEQYF. As DNA, the CDR3 is TGTGCCAGCAGTGACGACAGGGGCTACGAGCAGTACTTC.